Listed below are T cell receptor beta chains from one sample, sequenced in a study of shared clonotypes between healthy human individuals. Data came from immunoSEQ multiplex PCR; TCRdb stores just in-frame clones and leaves some out. The sample has approximately 2.5 million clones, under 95% seen once. Sequenced sample: naive CD4+ T cells from PBMCs. The source of these receptors is a man between 18 and 29 years old in good health. Some clones in this sample may be carry-over from other donors' samples. Each CDR3 is given with its conserved first and last residue. The D gene is left open where the match is weak. Only part of the rows carry a size: once, few, many, or a class if the clone is expanded.

v_call	clone_size	j_call	d_call	cdr3_aa	cdr3_nt
TRBV11-2	-	TRBJ2-1	-	CASSGLWEASPYNEQFF	TGTGCCAGCAGCGGTCTGTGGGAGGCGTCTCCGTACAATGAGCAGTTCTTC
TRBV28	-	TRBJ1-2	-	CASSPPPAAVWYGYTF	TGTGCCAGCAGTCCTCCCCCGGCGGCCGTGTGGTATGGCTACACCTTC
TRBV30	-	TRBJ2-1	TRBD1	CAGSGQLYNEQFF	TGTGCCGGATCGGGACAGCTATACAATGAGCAGTTCTTC
TRBV28	-	TRBJ1-2	TRBD1	CASSFSQGVRGYTF	TGTGCCAGCAGTTTTTCACAGGGGGTTCGTGGCTACACCTTC
TRBV28	few	TRBJ1-1	-	CASSSRENTEAFF	TGTGCCAGCAGTTCCCGGGAAAACACTGAAGCTTTCTTT
TRBV5-4	-	TRBJ1-1	-	CASRDPTVNTEAFF	TGTGCCAGCAGGGACCCGACCGTGAACACTGAAGCTTTCTTT
TRBV14	-	TRBJ2-7	TRBD2	CASSQDRTSGRAMGSYEQYF	TGTGCCAGCAGCCAAGATCGGACTAGCGGGAGGGCCATGGGATCCTACGAGCAGTACTTC
TRBV7-3	-	TRBJ2-2	TRBD2	CASSSTSGRTGELFF	TGTGCCAGCAGCTCAACTAGCGGGAGAACCGGGGAGCTGTTTTTT
TRBV7-6	-	TRBJ2-2	-	CASSLGQVTGELFF	TGTGCCAGCAGCTTGGGGCAAGTCACCGGGGAGCTGTTTTTT
TRBV6-6	-	TRBJ1-4	-	CASSPAGTNEKLFF	TGTGCCAGCAGTCCCGCGGGGACCAATGAAAAACTGTTTTTT
TRBV18	once	TRBJ2-7	TRBD1	CASSPGQAKLYEQYF	TGTGCCAGCTCACCCGGACAGGCAAAGCTCTACGAGCAGTACTTC
TRBV7-9	-	TRBJ1-1	-	CASSQLENTEAFF	TGTGCCAGCAGCCAACTGGAGAACACTGAAGCTTTCTTT
TRBV5-6	-	TRBJ1-1	-	CASSTPGGGETEAFF	TGTGCCAGCAGCACCCCGGGTGGGGGGGAAACTGAAGCTTTCTTT
TRBV11-2	-	TRBJ2-7	TRBD1	CASSPWTGSSYEQYF	TGTGCCAGCAGCCCGTGGACAGGTAGCTCCTACGAGCAGTACTTC
TRBV5-1	-	TRBJ2-3	TRBD2	CASSSGLAGDSPTDTQYF	TGCGCCAGCAGCTCCGGACTAGCGGGAGACTCGCCCACAGATACGCAGTATTTT
TRBV6-6	-	TRBJ1-5	TRBD1	CASRDDRDRAYQPQHF	TGTGCCAGCAGAGACGACCGGGACAGGGCTTATCAGCCCCAGCATTTT
TRBV19	-	TRBJ2-7	-	CASSIYGAGSSYEQYF	TGTGCCAGTAGTATTTATGGGGCAGGCAGCTCCTACGAGCAGTACTTC
TRBV29-1	-	TRBJ2-7	-	CSVVSQGGEQYF	TGCAGCGTTGTATCGCAGGGGGGTGAGCAGTACTTC
TRBV9	-	TRBJ1-3	-	CASSSGHFSNTIYF	TGTGCCAGCAGCTCGGGACATTTCTCAAACACCATATATTTT
TRBV5-1	few	TRBJ1-4	TRBD1	CASSVRTGYNEKLFF	TGCGCCAGCAGCGTTCGGACAGGGTACAATGAAAAACTGTTTTTT
TRBV28	-	TRBJ1-3	-	CASTLWTAATRGTIYF	TGTGCCAGCACCCTCTGGACAGCTGCCACTCGCGGCACCATATATTTT
TRBV4-3	-	TRBJ1-2	-	CASSQEGAYGGYTF	TGCGCCAGCAGCCAAGAAGGGGCCTATGGGGGCTACACCTTC
TRBV19	-	TRBJ2-3	-	CASSLRAGRSTDTQYF	TGTGCCAGTAGTCTAAGAGCGGGTAGGAGCACAGATACGCAGTATTTT
TRBV13	-	TRBJ2-5	-	CASRLRAVRETQYF	TGTGCCAGCAGATTAAGGGCAGTACGGGAGACCCAGTACTTC
TRBV28	-	TRBJ2-7	TRBD2	CASSSLAGVRYEQYF	TGTGCCAGCAGTTCTCTAGCGGGAGTGCGCTACGAGCAGTACTTC
TRBV7-3	-	TRBJ1-2	-	CASSSGGSWTF	TGTGCCAGCAGCTCGGGAGGCAGTTGGACCTTC
TRBV2	-	TRBJ2-1	TRBD2	CASSEYLGLAGSTYNEQFF	TGTGCCAGCAGTGAATATTTGGGACTAGCGGGATCCACCTACAATGAGCAGTTCTTC
TRBV5-1	-	TRBJ1-1	-	CASSLDGLNTEAFF	TGCGCCAGCAGCTTGGACGGCTTGAACACTGAAGCTTTCTTT
TRBV7-9	-	TRBJ2-1	-	CASSLASGKGDEQFF	TGTGCCAGCAGCCTCGCTAGCGGAAAGGGGGATGAGCAGTTCTTC
TRBV5-1	-	TRBJ1-4	TRBD1	CASSPQGATNEKLFF	TGCGCCAGCAGCCCACAGGGGGCAACTAATGAAAAACTGTTTTTT
TRBV28	-	TRBJ1-5	-	CASSPGTINQPQHF	TGTGCCAGCAGTCCCGGGACAATTAATCAGCCCCAGCATTTT
TRBV28	-	TRBJ2-5	TRBD2	CASSFGGGMQEETQYF	TGTGCCAGCAGTTTCGGGGGGGGTATGCAAGAAGAGACCCAGTACTTC
TRBV29-1	-	TRBJ2-6	TRBD1	CSVTDRKETSGANVLTF	TGCAGCGTGACGGACAGGAAGGAAACATCTGGGGCCAACGTCCTGACTTTC
TRBV27	-	TRBJ2-2	TRBD2	CASSRRWGRGATGELFF	TGTGCCAGCAGTCGCCGGTGGGGGCGGGGGGCTACCGGGGAGCTGTTTTTT
TRBV5-4	-	TRBJ1-2	-	CASSLESGSPMGNGYTF	TGTGCCAGCAGCTTGGAGTCTGGGTCTCCCATGGGGAATGGCTACACCTTC
TRBV7-9	-	TRBJ2-7	TRBD1	CASSSPSGTGGAEQYF	TGTGCCAGCAGCTCCCCTTCGGGGACAGGGGGCGCCGAGCAGTACTTC
TRBV6-5	-	TRBJ2-3	-	CASKGTGTDTQYF	TGTGCCAGCAAGGGGACGGGCACAGATACGCAGTATTTT
TRBV7-2	-	TRBJ1-4	-	CASSLGAATNEKLFF	TGTGCCAGCAGCTTAGGGGCAGCAACTAATGAAAAACTGTTTTTT
TRBV4-3	once	TRBJ2-1	TRBD2	CASSPESGTSGRGLNEQFF	TGCGCCAGCAGCCCCGAATCCGGGACTAGCGGGAGGGGCCTAAATGAGCAGTTCTTC
TRBV5-1	-	TRBJ2-7	-	CASSLLPGSYEQYF	TGCGCCAGCAGCTTATTACCGGGTTCCTACGAGCAGTACTTC
TRBV18	-	TRBJ2-2	TRBD1	CASSPGQASNTGELFF	TGTGCCAGCTCACCGGGACAGGCTTCGAACACCGGGGAGCTGTTTTTT
TRBV6-1	-	TRBJ2-7	TRBD1	CASRGDREVTYEQYF	TGTGCCAGCAGAGGGGACAGGGAGGTAACCTACGAGCAGTACTTC
TRBV4-3	-	TRBJ1-5	TRBD1	CASSQGQSNQPQHF	TGCGCCAGCAGCCAGGGACAGAGCAATCAGCCCCAGCATTTT
TRBV28	-	TRBJ1-4	-	CASSLGLEKLFF	TGTGCCAGCAGTTTAGGGCTTGAAAAACTGTTTTTT
TRBV28	-	TRBJ2-1	-	CASSLPGSASPQQFF	TGTGCCAGCAGTTTGCCGGGTAGCGCCAGCCCCCAACAGTTCTTC
TRBV28	-	TRBJ1-2	TRBD1	CASSQKWTGSGYTF	TGTGCCAGCAGCCAGAAGTGGACAGGTTCCGGCTACACCTTC
TRBV7-6	-	TRBJ2-5	-	CASSLAGGGTRETQYF	TGTGCCAGCAGCTTAGCGGGAGGGGGGACACGAGAGACCCAGTACTTC
TRBV7-6	once	TRBJ1-3	-	CASSLEWGSGNTIYF	TGTGCCAGCAGCTTAGAGTGGGGTTCAGGAAACACCATATATTTT